This T cell receptor beta chain was obtained from a study of OX40 agonist ivuxolimab in advanced cancers. The repertoire was sequenced with immunoSEQ multiplex PCR; TCRdb's copy has only in-frame clones and lacks some. The table has tens of thousands of clones, 80% to 90% seen once. The V gene lost 7 bases and the J gene lost 0 bases, with 7 bases spanning the gap. This CDR3 comprises 13 residues. The V gene's germline CDR1 is MGHDK and CDR2 SYGVNS. This specimen consisted of CD4+ or CD8+ T cells sorted from blood, obtained in a trial of the OX40 agonist ivuxolimab. The chain has TRBV25-1 and TRBJ2-1; weak D call: TRBD1 (6 bases). This TCR derives from an adult with an advanced solid tumor such as melanoma, head and neck, liver or kidney cancer. The CDR3 sequence is CASKDSSYNEQFF. Written as DNA, the CDR3 is TGTGCCAGCAAGGACAGCTCCTACAATGAGCAGTTCTTC.